Below, 24 T cell receptor beta chains from the same sample are listed, as sequenced in a study of molecular identifiers for immune sequencing clone quantification. One entry per CDR3 protein results from TCRdb running MiXCR on the PCR reads. The repertoire has about 640,000 distinct CDR3 sequences, nearly 20% of them found once; the top ten carry under 0.95%. Input material: naive CD8+ T cells from blood, with Jurkat cell RNA spiked in. As to subset: FACS-sorted CD8+CD4-CCR7+CD45RA+ naive T cells. The receptors were sampled from a human donor in good health. Some libraries in this study had Jurkat cell RNA spiked in.

This clonotype was detected many times. This chain uses TRBV29-1 with TRBJ1-2; D may be TRBD1 (6 bases). The CDR3 covers 14 residues. V lost 2 bases, J lost 1 base, and 11 bases lay in between. Germline V gene lookup returns CDR1 SQVTM and CDR2 ANQGSEA. The CDR3 protein is CSVERTGINYGYTF. The CDR3 DNA follows: TGCAGCGTTGAACGTACAGGGATTAACTATGGCTACACCTTC.

This clonotype has a handful of counts. The rearrangement joins TRBV5-3 to TRBJ2-7; 11 bases map to TRBD2. TRBV5-3 is an open reading frame, and its role is uncertain. Trimming took 8 bases from V and 6 from J; bases not matched to a gene: 28. The CDR3 runs 20 residues. The CDR3 sequence is CASRPFTGGSAGLAVSEQYF. CDR3 sequence (DNA): TGTGCCAGCAGACCATTTACAGGGGGCTCCGCGGGACTAGCGGTTTCCGAGCAGTACTTC.

There are many counts of this clonotype. The genes are TRBV2 and TRBJ2-7; 7 bases map to TRBD1. V dropped 5 bases and J dropped 5; count of bases not matched to a gene: 6. In germline, CDR1 is SNHLY, CDR2 FYNNEI. The CDR3 contains 13 residues. The CDR3 loop reads CASSLSTGNEQYF. The CDR3 DNA is TGTGCCAGCAGTTTATCGACAGGGAACGAGCAGTACTTC.

This clonotype has more than one count but fewer than ten. The chain is built from TRBV7-9 and TRBJ2-1, with TRBD1 matching 8 bases. The CDR3 extends over 15 amino acids. Germline assignment: CDR1 SEHNR and CDR2 FQNEAQ (reference sequence). V shed 1 base, J shed 4 bases, and the junction held 3 bases outside the gene matches. The CDR3 sequence: CASSLGDRRYNEQFF. CDR3 nucleotide sequence: TGTGCCAGCAGCTTAGGGGACAGGAGGTACAATGAGCAGTTCTTC.

The CDR3, as DNA: TGTGCCAGTGGTAAAAGTAAGGGGGCCGCCTACAATGAGCAGTTCTTC. Translated, it gives CASGKSKGAAYNEQFF. The chain couples TRBV19 to TRBJ2-1; 7 bases map to TRBD1. J lost 2 bases, V lost 8 bases, and 12 bases had no gene match. This CDR3 region has 16 residues. CDR1 and CDR2 from the germline V gene are LNHDA and SQIVND (reference sequence).

Regarding this clonotype: Possible read error: a much larger clone is one base away. The gene calls are TRBV18 and TRBJ2-7; 8 bases fit TRBD2. This CDR3 contains 15 residues. Germline-derived CDR1 and CDR2 are KGHSH and LQKENI. The CDR3, as DNA: TGTGCCAGCTCACTAGCGGGGCGGGGGAGCGACGAGCGGTACTTC. Translating it yields CASSLAGRGSDERYF.

This chain uses TRBV9 with TRBJ2-3, with 14 bases identical to TRBD2. The CDR3 runs to 16 residues. The trim removed 4 bases at V and 3 bases at J, leaving 4 bases unmatched. In germline, CDR1 is SGDLS, CDR2 YYNGEE. CDR3 sequence reads: CASSQGLAGVTDTQYF. CDR3 DNA sequence: TGTGCCAGCAGCCAGGGACTAGCGGGAGTAACAGATACGCAGTATTTT.

The rearrangement uses TRBV19 and TRBJ2-7; D might be TRBD1 or TRBD2, each matching 5 bases. Trimming shortened V by 7 bases and J by 1 base, and 11 bases separated the two germline ends. Germline V gene data show CDR1 as LNHDA and CDR2 as SQIVND (reference sequence). CDR3 size: 13 residues. CDR3 amino acids: CASKGDESYEQYF. CDR3 DNA: TGTGCCAGTAAAGGGGACGAATCCTACGAGCAGTACTTC. Combining the CDR3 with reference TRBV19 and TRBJ2-7 gives the whole variable domain DGGITQSPKYLFRKEGQNVTLSCEQNLNHDAMYWYRQDPGQGLRLIYYSQIVNDFQKGDIAEGYSVSREKKESFPLTVTSAQKNPTAFYLCASKGDESYEQYFGPGTRLTVT.

This clonotype has ten or more counts. J is TRBJ2-1 and V is TRBV7-9; TRBD2 is a possible D gene (6 bases). Germline CDR1 reads SEHNR; CDR2 reads FQNEAQ (reference sequence). V lost 4 bases to trimming and J lost 0 bases, with 13 bases between them. The CDR3 is made up of 16 amino acids. Written as DNA, the CDR3 is TGTGCCAGCAGCTCGGGACTGCTCAGCTCCTACAATGAGCAGTTCTTC. This gives the protein CASSSGLLSSYNEQFF.

This clonotype was picked up a small number of times. The V and J genes are TRBV28 and TRBJ2-2; D uncertain. Trimming stripped 4 bases from V and 7 bases from J, with 7 bases between. Germline V gene data show CDR1 as MDHEN and CDR2 as SYDVKM. There are 12 residues in the CDR3. The CDR3 loop reads CASSSRIGELFF. In DNA, the CDR3 is TGTGCCAGCAGTTCTCGGATCGGGGAGCTGTTTTTT.

The sample holds a few counts of this clonotype. The J gene is TRBJ2-6, the V gene TRBV11-2; D gene ambiguous. This CDR3 spans 16 amino acids. Germline V gives CDR1 SGHAT, CDR2 FQNNGV. The V end lost 5 bases, the J end lost 7 bases, and 18 bases lay between the germline ends. CDR3 in DNA: TGTGCCAGCAGCGGTTTCTCACTTCTGGCTGCCAACGTCCTGACTTTC. This encodes CASSGFSLLAANVLTF.

This clonotype was recorded many times. The V and J genes are TRBV3-1 and TRBJ2-7, with TRBD2 matching 8 bases. CDR1 LGHDT and CDR2 YNNKEL come from the germline V gene (reference sequence). This CDR3 contains 16 residues. Losses at the gene ends were 3 bases for V and 3 bases for J; bases not matched to a gene: 10. The CDR3 DNA reads TGTGCCAGCAGCCAGAGGCACGGACTAGCTCACTACGAGCAGTACTTC. Residues: CASSQRHGLAHYEQYF.

The gene calls are TRBV3-2 and TRBJ2-7; TRBD2 is taken as the D call from the table, unchecked against the DNA. TRBV3-2 is classified as a pseudogene. The CDR3 sequence is 16 residues long. The CDR3 nucleotides read TGTGCCAGCAGCCAAGTGCCGGGAGGGCACCCCCACGAGCAGTACTTC. As protein: CASSQVPGGHPHEQYF.

The table lists this clonotype with a few counts. The conserved phenylalanine or tryptophan normally closing the CDR3 is absent here, so this likely arose from a read error. V is TRBV7-9 and J is TRBJ2-3; D remains ambiguous. V shed 5 bases and J shed 3 bases, with 9 bases lying between them. CDR3 length: 13 residues. Per the germline V gene, CDR1 is SEHNR and CDR2 is FQNEAQ (reference sequence). The DNA for the CDR3 is TGTGCCAGCAGCGACCCGCGGACAGATACGCAGTATCTT. It encodes CASSDPRTDTQYL.

This clonotype was seen a few times. Being one base from a much bigger clone, this may be a read error. The V and J genes are TRBV7-9 and TRBJ1-3; 7 nucleotides line up with TRBD1. This CDR3 has 14 residues. Germline CDR1 is SEHNR and CDR2 is FQNEAQ (reference sequence). CDR3 sequence (DNA): TGTGCCAGCACCCAGGGGGGGCTCGGAAGCACCATATATTTT. Translated: CASTQGGLGSTIYF.

This clonotype was seen repeatedly, ten times or more. Here the CDR3 reads CAWREGAYTEAFF. DNA of the CDR3: TGTGCCTGGAGAGAAGGGGCGTACACTGAAGCTTTCTTT. The chain joins TRBV30 to TRBJ1-1, with D perhaps TRBD1 (5 bases). Trimming cost V 3 bases and J 3 bases, with 11 bases left between them. Germline CDR1 is GTSNPN and CDR2 is SVGIG (reference sequence). CDR3 length: 13 residues. The full variable domain, in which reference TRBV30 and TRBJ1-1 provide the parts outside the CDR3, is SQTIHQWPATLVQPVGSPLSLECTVEGTSNPNLYWYRQAAGRGLQLLFYSVGIGQISSEVPQNLSASRPQDRQFILSSKKLLLSDSGFYLCAWREGAYTEAFFGQGTRLTVV.

Details on this clonotype: This may come from a read error, since a much larger clone is one base off. The chain combines TRBV5-6 with TRBJ2-7; TRBD1 aligns across 8 bases. The V and J ends lost 6 bases and 9 bases, in that order; junction bases with no gene match: 8. CDR3 size: 12 residues. The germline gives CDR1 SGHDT, CDR2 YYEEEE. CDR3 amino acids: CASTWTGNGQYF. The DNA for the CDR3 is TGTGCCAGCACCTGGACAGGGAACGGGCAGTACTTC.

Many counts were recorded for this clonotype. The chain combines TRBV25-1 with TRBJ1-2, with 8 bases lining up with TRBD1. The length of the CDR3 is 13 residues. The junction had 2 bases not matched to a gene; V was cut back by 4 bases and J by 4 bases. The germline gives CDR1 MGHDK, CDR2 SYGVNS. CDR3 DNA sequence: TGTGCCAGCAGTGCCGGGACAGGCTATGGCTACACCTTC. It is translated as CASSAGTGYGYTF.

This clonotype was counted a few times. The germline gene is not matched at one end of the junction; a read error may be the cause. The chain joins TRBV4-3 to TRBJ2-7, with TRBD1 matching 9 bases. This CDR3 spans 17 amino acids. Germline CDR1 reads LGHNA; CDR2 reads YSLEER. CDR3 in DNA: TGCGCCAGCAGCAATTTTCCCGCGGGACAGGGCTCCAACGAGCAGTACTTC. Translating gives CASSNFPAGQGSNEQYF.

About this clonotype: This may arise from a read error, as a much more abundant clone is one base away. The chain employs TRBV3-1 and TRBJ1-4; D might be TRBD1 (5 bases). CDR3 length equals 16 residues. Germline lookup yields CDR1 LGHDT and CDR2 YNNKEL (reference sequence). The DNA for the CDR3 is TGTGCCAGCAGCCAGCGGGGCCCGGAGAGGAATGGAAAACTGTTTTTT. This codes for CASSQRGPERNGKLFF.

In its sample, this clonotype was seen many times. This chain links TRBV5-4 with TRBJ2-3; 8 bases line up with TRBD2. This CDR3 spans 17 amino acids. Germline V gene lookup returns CDR1 SGHNT and CDR2 YYREEE (reference sequence). Trimming at V came to 0 bases and at J to 6 bases, leaving 12 bases not matched to a gene. The CDR3 DNA follows: TGTGCCAGCAGCTTGGAGGGGTCCGTAGCGGGGAGGGATACGCAGTATTTT. It is translated as CASSLEGSVAGRDTQYF. The complete variable domain, with remaining parts taken from reference TRBV5-4 and TRBJ2-3, reads ETGVTQSPTHLIKTRGQQVTLRCSSQSGHNTVSWYQQALGQGPQFIFQYYREEENGRGNFPPRFSGLQFPNYSSELNVNALELDDSALYLCASSLEGSVAGRDTQYFGPGTRLTVL.

This clonotype was counted ten times or more. For the CDR3, the DNA is TGCGCCAGCAGCCAAGATGCGCTTATTAGCACAGATACGCAGTATTTT. This translates into CASSQDALISTDTQYF. The chain employs TRBV4-3 and TRBJ2-3, with D unclear. The V end lost 0 bases, the J end lost 0 bases, and 10 bases lay between the germline ends. Germline CDR1 reads LGHNA; CDR2 reads YSLEER. The length of the CDR3 is 16 residues.

Turning to this clonotype: This could be a read error, since a much larger clone is one nucleotide away. V and J are TRBV2 and TRBJ2-1; TRBD2 is a possible D gene (6 bases). CDR3 length: 17 amino acids. The germline CDR1 and CDR2 sequences are SNHLY and FYNNEI. V lost 1 base, J lost 5 bases, and 18 bases lay in between. This CDR3 reads CASSEGQDYPVHNEQFF. DNA for the CDR3: TGTGCCAGCAGTGAAGGGCAGGACTACCCGGTCCACAATGAGCAGTTCTTC.

There are a few counts of this clonotype. This rearrangement joins TRBV19 to TRBJ1-2; 10 positions match TRBD1. Trimming took 6 bases from V and 8 from J; bases not matched to a gene: 12. The CDR3 spans 15 residues. Germline assignment: CDR1 LNHDA and CDR2 SQIVND (reference sequence). The CDR3 DNA reads TGTGCCAGTAGACCTGCCGGAGACAGGGGGCTCGGCTACACCTTC. Its translation is CASRPAGDRGLGYTF.